One sample yielded the 7 T cell receptor beta chains listed below, sequenced in a study of radiation and T cells in renal cell carcinoma. Time point given: baseline pretreatment blood. Treatment noted: 15 Gy SBRT to primary tumor, nephrectomy 4 weeks later. TCRdb's copy holds only in-frame clones and misses some; the assay was immunoSEQ multiplex PCR. In the table there are 130,000 to 150,000 clones, roughly 90% of which are singletons. The material was blood, obtained from a patient whose treatment included radiotherapy and nephrectomy. The receptors derive from a woman aged 70-85 years with renal cell carcinoma.

The rearrangement links TRBV5-6 to TRBJ2-3, with D tentatively TRBD2 (7 bases). The ends were cut back, 4 bases at V and 2 bases at J, with 26 bases in the middle. This CDR3 comprises 19 residues. From germline, CDR1 is SGHDT and CDR2 YYEEEE. CDR3 residues: CASSLVGRGASGHTDTQYF. CDR3 sequence (DNA): TGTGCCAGCAGCCTGGTGGGACGGGGGGCTAGCGGCCACACAGATACGCAGTATTTT.

The chain has TRBV4-3 and TRBJ1-1; D is unclear. The germline gives CDR1 LGHNA, CDR2 YSLEER. The CDR3 sequence is 13 residues long. Trimming pared 0 bases from V and 4 bases from J, leaving 6 bases between. In DNA form, the CDR3 reads TGCGCCAGCAGCCAAGAGGTTATCACTGAAGCTTTCTTT. It codes for CASSQEVITEAFF.

A single count supports this clone. The chain carries TRBV9 and TRBJ1-1, with a tentative D call TRBD1 (5 bases). This CDR3 comprises 15 residues. Trimming removed 3 bases from V and 0 bases from J, with 12 bases in between. Germline CDR1 reads SGDLS; CDR2 reads YYNGEE. The CDR3 DNA reads as TGTGCCAGCAGCGAGGGACTTCCCCTGAACACTGAAGCTTTCTTT. It codes for CASSEGLPLNTEAFF.

The CDR3 region has the DNA TGTGCCAGCACGGGTCGAGGGGAAGAAAAACTGTTTTTT. Amino acid sequence: CASTGRGEEKLFF. The rearrangement joins TRBV7-9 to TRBJ1-4; D perhaps matches TRBD1 (5 bases). The germline CDR1 and CDR2 sequences are SEHNR and FQNEAQ (reference sequence). V lost 7 bases and J lost 8, with 14 bases in between. CDR3 length: 13 residues.

The chain has TRBV11-2 and TRBJ1-2; D not resolved. V was pared by 5 bases and J by 8 bases, with 18 bases between. Germline V CDR1 and CDR2: SGHAT, FQNNGV. This CDR3 is built from 14 residues. The CDR3 DNA is TGTGCCAGCAGCCCCTTCGGGCTGGGGATGGGCTACACCTTC. It is translated as CASSPFGLGMGYTF.

This chain uses TRBV12-5 with TRBJ1-2; D is unclear. CDR1 and CDR2 from the germline V gene are LGHNT and FRNRAP. Between the trimmed V and J ends, which lost 6 bases and 5 bases, there was a span of 16 bases. The CDR3 has 14 residues. CDR3 coding DNA: TGTGCTAGTGGCCTCGGACCGACGGGGTATGGCTACACCTTC. Amino acid sequence: CASGLGPTGYGYTF.

The J gene is TRBJ1-3, the V gene TRBV5-1, with D perhaps matching TRBD1 (5 bases). Germline lookup yields CDR1 SGHRS and CDR2 YFSETQ. This CDR3 comprises 16 residues. Trimming stripped 0 bases from V and 2 bases from J, with 12 bases between. CDR3 loop: CASSLVGVGAGNTIYF. CDR3 DNA: TGCGCCAGCAGCTTGGTCGGGGTAGGGGCTGGAAACACCATATATTTT.